This T cell receptor (beta chain) was recovered during a study of control samples from healthy donors and cancer patients. Libraries were prepared by immunoSEQ multiplex PCR; TCRdb keeps only in-frame clonotypes and omits some of them. The data show about 190,000 clones, roughly 91% seen once. Sequencing input: blood. This TCR derives from a man between 18 and 29 years old in good health.

This CDR3 is CATRITEAFF. Written as DNA, the CDR3 is TGTGCCACCAGAATAACTGAAGCTTTCTTT. The V call is TRBV2, the J call TRBJ1-1; D call uncertain. V was pared by 10 bases and J by 5 bases, with 8 bases between. Germline assignment: CDR1 SNHLY and CDR2 FYNNEI. The CDR3 sequence is 10 residues long.